This record covers a single T cell receptor (beta chain). Its recognized antigen is unknown. Nothing much larger sits one base from this clone, and base qualities are not available. This sample is part of a study of vaccination effects on CD4 cells after COVID-19 (dated by TCRdb to between 2021 and 2023). In the study overall: To identify antigen-specific CD4+ T cell clonotypes by their expansion, the ViraFEST assay first stimulated PBMC with viral peptide pools and then applied TCR sequencing. Some 2 million PBMC per well were cultured with about 9.6 ug/ml peptides in IMDM containing around 4.6% human AB serum, about 9.6 IU/ml IL-2 and gentamicin. Post-vaccine samples across the study were collected a median of 72 days after the second dose, with a range of 14 to 241. SARS-CoV-2 spike-specific CD4+ TCR repertoires from before and after mRNA vaccination were compared in COVID-19 convalescent patients and in infection-naive vaccine recipients. Samples were taken from three convalescent patients early (day +14) and late (day +241, +227, +161 respectively) after vaccination. Cultures from other donors in the study were sequenced with the Oncomine TCR Beta short-read assay on an Illumina iSeq 100. Altogether, roughly 10 COVID-19 convalescent patients and several SARS-CoV-2-naive healthy vaccine recipients made up the full study.

V and J are trimmed by 4 bases and 7 bases, and the gene matches miss 9 bases of the junction. The CDR3, cysteine through phenylalanine, is 15 amino acids long. Left in the record is the CDR3 DNA by itself, 45 bases read in frame from the first base. The germline V gene specifies SNHLY as CDR1 and FYNNEI as CDR2. After about 9 days of culture, CD4+ T cells were isolated with the EasySep CD4+ T cell isolation kit. PCR-confirmed SARS-CoV-2 infection had occurred in convalescent patients between March and December 2020, before the Alpha, Beta and Delta variants emerged in the United States. Two doses of either the BNT162b2 or the mRNA-1273 mRNA SARS-CoV-2 vaccine were administered to participants. Half of the culture medium was replaced with fresh IL-2-containing medium on days 3 and 7. Unless otherwise noted, each peptide stimulation condition was cultured in triplicate wells. Using Ficoll-Paque Plus gradient centrifugation, PBMC were separated from whole blood and then either used fresh or cryopreserved at -140C. The QIAamp micro DNA kit was used to extract genomic DNA from the cultured CD4+ T cells.

Study-wide conclusions, independent of this receptor: The study was limited by a small number of convalescent patients and lacked early post-infection timepoints. Among convalescent patients, the spike-reactive repertoire after vaccination was made up mainly of new vaccine-induced clones that were largely distinct from the clones induced by infection. At late post-vaccination timepoints, both infection-induced and vaccine-induced clones showed marked clonal contraction, consistent with waning T cell responses.

Libraries were made using the immunoSEQ multiplex PCR assay. DNA from the cultured and isolated CD4+ T cells underwent TCR beta CDR3 sequencing. The study's own analysis went as follows. The analysis removed non-productive TCR sequences, trimmed reads to the CDR3 region, and retained only CDR3s that were 7 or more amino acids long. The MANAFEST web app was used to pick out antigen-specific clonotypes by comparing their expansion in peptide wells with that in reference cultures. To count as positive, a clone had to show expansion at FDR<0.05 compared with the reference and with all other wells, an odds ratio above 5, and a frequency above 0.1% in two replicate wells. A clonotype was called cross-reactive if it was significantly expanded both in SARS-CoV-2 spike wells and in at least one common cold coronavirus spike condition. Using the stringdist R package, CDR3 similarity was measured by Levenshtein distance, and unrooted trees were constructed with ape in R 3.6.1. TCRdb limited this immuneACCESS table to in-frame rearrangements with V and J called. A share of clones is missing; checked studies link under half to unresolved V genes, and the rest is unexplained. The V and J calls and the clone size are those of that table, but D and trimming were determined from the DNA. The sample table holds about 46,000 clones, of which about 70% were seen once. Under 7% of the sample belongs to the ten largest clones.

This clonotype was obtained from a human donor who had a prior SARS-CoV-2 infection. This specimen consisted of CD4+ T cells from PBMCs cultured without peptide, obtained after COVID-19 vaccination. The chain employs TRBV2 and TRBJ2-1; 8 central bases correspond to TRBD2. The nucleotide sequence is TGTGCCAGCAGTGGCGGTTCGGGACTAGGGAATGAGCAGTTCTTC. This codes for CASSGGSGLGNEQFF.